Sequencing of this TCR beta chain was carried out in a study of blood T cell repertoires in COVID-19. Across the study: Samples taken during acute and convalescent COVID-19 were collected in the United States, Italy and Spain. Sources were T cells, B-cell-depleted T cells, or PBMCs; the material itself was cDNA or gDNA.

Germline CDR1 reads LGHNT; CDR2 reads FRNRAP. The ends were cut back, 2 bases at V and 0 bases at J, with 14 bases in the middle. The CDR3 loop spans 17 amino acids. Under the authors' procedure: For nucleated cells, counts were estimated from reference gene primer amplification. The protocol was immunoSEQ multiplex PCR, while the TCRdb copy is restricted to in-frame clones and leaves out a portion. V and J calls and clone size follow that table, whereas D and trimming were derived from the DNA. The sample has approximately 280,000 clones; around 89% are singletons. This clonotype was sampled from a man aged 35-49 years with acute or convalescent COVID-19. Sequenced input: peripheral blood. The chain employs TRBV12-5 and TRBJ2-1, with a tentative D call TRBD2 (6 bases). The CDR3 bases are TGTGCTAGTGGTTTGTCTACTAGCTCGAGCTCCTACAATGAGCAGTTCTTC. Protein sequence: CASGLSTSSSSYNEQFF.